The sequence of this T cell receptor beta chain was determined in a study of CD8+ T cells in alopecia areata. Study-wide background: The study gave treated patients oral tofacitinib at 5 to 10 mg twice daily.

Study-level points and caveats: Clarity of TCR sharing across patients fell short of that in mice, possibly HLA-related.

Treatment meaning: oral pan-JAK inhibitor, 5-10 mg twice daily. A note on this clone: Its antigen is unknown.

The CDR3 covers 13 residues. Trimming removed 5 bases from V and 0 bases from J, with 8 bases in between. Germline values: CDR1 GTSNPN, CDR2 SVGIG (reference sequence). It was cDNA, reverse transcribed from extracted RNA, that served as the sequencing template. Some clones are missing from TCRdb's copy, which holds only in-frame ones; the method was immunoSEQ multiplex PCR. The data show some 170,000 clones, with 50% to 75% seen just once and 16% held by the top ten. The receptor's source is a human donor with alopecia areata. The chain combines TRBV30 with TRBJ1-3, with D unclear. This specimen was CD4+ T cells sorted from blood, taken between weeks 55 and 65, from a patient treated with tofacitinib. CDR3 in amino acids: CAWGLHSGNTIYF. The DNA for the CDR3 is TGTGCCTGGGGACTACACTCTGGAAACACCATATATTTT.